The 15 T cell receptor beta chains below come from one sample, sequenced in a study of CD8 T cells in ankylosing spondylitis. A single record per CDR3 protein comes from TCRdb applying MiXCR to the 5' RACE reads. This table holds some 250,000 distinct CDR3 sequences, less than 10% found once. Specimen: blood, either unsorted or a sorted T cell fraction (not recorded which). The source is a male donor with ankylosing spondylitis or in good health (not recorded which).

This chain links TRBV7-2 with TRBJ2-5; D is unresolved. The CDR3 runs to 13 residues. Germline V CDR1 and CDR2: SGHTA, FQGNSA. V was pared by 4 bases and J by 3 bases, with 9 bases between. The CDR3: CASSSVWKETQYF. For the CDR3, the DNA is TGTGCCAGCAGCTCTGTATGGAAAGAGACCCAGTACTTC.

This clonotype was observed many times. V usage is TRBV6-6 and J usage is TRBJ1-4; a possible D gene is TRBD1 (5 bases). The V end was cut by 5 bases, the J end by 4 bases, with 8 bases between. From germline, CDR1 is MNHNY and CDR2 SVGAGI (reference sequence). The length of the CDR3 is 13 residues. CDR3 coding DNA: TGTGCCAGCAGTGGGACTGATAATGAAAAACTGTTTTTT. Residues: CASSGTDNEKLFF.

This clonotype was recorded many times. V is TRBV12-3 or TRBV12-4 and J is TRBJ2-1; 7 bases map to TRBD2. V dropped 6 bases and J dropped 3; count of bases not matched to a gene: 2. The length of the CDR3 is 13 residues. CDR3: CASSGGNYNEQFF. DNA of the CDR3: TGTGCCAGCAGCGGGGGGAACTACAATGAGCAGTTCTTC.

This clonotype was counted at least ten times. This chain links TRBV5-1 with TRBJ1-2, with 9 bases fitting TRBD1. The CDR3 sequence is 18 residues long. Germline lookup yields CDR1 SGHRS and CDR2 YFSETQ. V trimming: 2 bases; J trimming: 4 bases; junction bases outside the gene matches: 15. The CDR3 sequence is CASSFPLSTGGLSYGYTF. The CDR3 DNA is TGCGCCAGCAGCTTCCCTCTCTCGACAGGGGGGTTAAGCTATGGCTACACCTTC.

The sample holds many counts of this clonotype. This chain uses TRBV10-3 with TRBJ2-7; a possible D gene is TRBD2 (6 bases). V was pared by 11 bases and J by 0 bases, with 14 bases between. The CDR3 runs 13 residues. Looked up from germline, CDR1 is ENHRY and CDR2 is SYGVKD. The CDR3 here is CAVIADTSYEQYF. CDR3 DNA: TGTGCCGTAATAGCGGATACCTCCTACGAGCAGTACTTC.

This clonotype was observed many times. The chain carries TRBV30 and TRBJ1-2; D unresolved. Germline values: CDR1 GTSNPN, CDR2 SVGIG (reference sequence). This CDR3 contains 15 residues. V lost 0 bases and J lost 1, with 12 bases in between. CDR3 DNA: TGTGCCTGGAGTGTACTACGCGGAGTTAACTATGGCTACACCTTC. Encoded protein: CAWSVLRGVNYGYTF.

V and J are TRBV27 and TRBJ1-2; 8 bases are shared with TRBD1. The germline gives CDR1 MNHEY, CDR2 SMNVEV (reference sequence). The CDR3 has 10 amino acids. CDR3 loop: CVKQGDRDTF. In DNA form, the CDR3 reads TGTGTTAAACAGGGGGATAGGGACACCTTC.

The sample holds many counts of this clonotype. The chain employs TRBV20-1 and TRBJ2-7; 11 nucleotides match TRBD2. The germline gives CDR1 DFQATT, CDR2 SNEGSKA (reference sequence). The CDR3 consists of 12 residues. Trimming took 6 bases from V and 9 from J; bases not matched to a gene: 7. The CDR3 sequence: CSAKLAGVGQYF. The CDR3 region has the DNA TGCAGTGCCAAACTAGCGGGAGTCGGGCAGTACTTC.

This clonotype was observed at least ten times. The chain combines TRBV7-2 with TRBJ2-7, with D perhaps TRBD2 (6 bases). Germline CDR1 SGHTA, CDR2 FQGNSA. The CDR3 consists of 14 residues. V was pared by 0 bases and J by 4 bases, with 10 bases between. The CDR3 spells CASSLAGSGYEQYF. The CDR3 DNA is TGTGCCAGCAGCTTAGCCGGTAGCGGTTACGAGCAGTACTTC.

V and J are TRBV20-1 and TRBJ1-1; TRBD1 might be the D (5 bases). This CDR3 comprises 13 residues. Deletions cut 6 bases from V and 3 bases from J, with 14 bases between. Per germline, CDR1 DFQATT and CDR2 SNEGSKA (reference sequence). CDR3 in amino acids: CSADPGRDTEAFF. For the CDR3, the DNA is TGCAGTGCCGACCCCGGCAGGGACACTGAAGCTTTCTTT.

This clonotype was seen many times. DNA of the CDR3: TGCAGCGTTGCAGACAGGGACTACGAGCAGTACTTC. Translating gives CSVADRDYEQYF. This chain connects TRBV29-1 to TRBJ2-7, with 7 bases matching TRBD1. With V trimmed by 4 bases and J by 3 bases, 3 bases remained unmatched. This CDR3 spans 12 amino acids. CDR1 is SQVTM and CDR2 is ANQGSEA in the germline V gene.

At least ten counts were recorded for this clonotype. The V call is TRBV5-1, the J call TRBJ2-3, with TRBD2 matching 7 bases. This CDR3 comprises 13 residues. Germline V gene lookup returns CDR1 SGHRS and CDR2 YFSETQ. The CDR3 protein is CSCTRGVTDTQYF. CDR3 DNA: TGCTCCTGCACACGGGGGGTCACAGATACGCAGTATTTT.

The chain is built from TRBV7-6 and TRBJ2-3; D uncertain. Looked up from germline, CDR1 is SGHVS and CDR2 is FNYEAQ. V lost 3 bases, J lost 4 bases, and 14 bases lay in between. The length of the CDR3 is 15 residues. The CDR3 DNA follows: TGTGCCAGCAGCTTGCCACCGCCCTACCCAGATACGCAGTATTTT. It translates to CASSLPPPYPDTQYF.

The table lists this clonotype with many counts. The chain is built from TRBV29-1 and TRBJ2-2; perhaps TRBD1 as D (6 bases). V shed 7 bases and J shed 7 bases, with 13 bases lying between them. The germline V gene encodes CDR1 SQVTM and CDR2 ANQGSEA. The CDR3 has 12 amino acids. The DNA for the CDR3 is TGCAGCGGACTCACAGGGAGCGGGGAGCTGTTTTTT. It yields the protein CSGLTGSGELFF.

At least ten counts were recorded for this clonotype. CDR3 coding DNA: TGTGCCAGTAGCTCGGGACACTCCACTGAAGCTTTCTTT. Its translation is CASSSGHSTEAFF. J is TRBJ1-1 and V is TRBV19; TRBD1 might be the D (6 bases). V lost 6 bases to trimming and J lost 4 bases, with 12 bases between them. This CDR3 region has 13 residues. The germline V gene encodes CDR1 LNHDA and CDR2 SQIVND (reference sequence).